The clone carrying this TCR beta chain occurred many times. The antigen is undetermined. The entry originates in a study of response to subunit inactivated influenza vaccine. TCRdb passed the RT-PCR reads through MiXCR, listing each CDR3 protein once. Here the sample spans 500,000 to 550,000 distinct CDR3 sequences, about 8% being singletons. The CDR3 covers 14 residues. Germline lookup yields CDR1 SGHDN and CDR2 FVKESK. After removal of 4 bases from V and 3 bases from J, the junction contained 5 bases not matched to a gene. The study's findings and limits: Authors suggested each seasonal flu vaccination may recruit only limited numbers of new T cells.

This TCR was sampled from a man in his fifties or sixties who received an inactivated influenza vaccine. The sample consisted of PBMCs from blood, taken about 24 months after vaccination. The chain carries TRBV14 and TRBJ1-2, with 7 bases matching TRBD1. Written as DNA, the CDR3 is TGTGCCAGCAGCCCGACAGGGAGTCACTATGGCTACACCTTC. Protein sequence: CASSPTGSHYGYTF.